A single sample gave rise to the 30 T cell receptor beta chains below, sequenced in a study of early T cells in non-severe SARS-CoV-2 infection. TCRdb re-called the 5' RACE reads through MiXCR, storing one row per CDR3 protein. The sample lists some 64,000 distinct CDR3 sequences; approximately 9.2% were seen once. The sequencing here drew on whole blood, taken at baseline. Receptor source: an adult who was a healthcare worker with PCR-confirmed SARS-CoV-2 infection or an uninfected control (not recorded which).

This clonotype was detected ten times or more. CDR3 residues: CASSSQVRAAFF. CDR3 in DNA: TGTGCCAGCAGCTCCCAGGTTAGAGCGGCTTTCTTT. The V call is TRBV5-6, the J call TRBJ1-1; D call uncertain. Germline V gene sequence: CDR1 SGHDT, CDR2 YYEEEE. CDR3 length equals 12 residues. Trimming pared 3 bases from V and 11 bases from J, leaving 14 bases between.

This clonotype was counted between two and nine times. The chain uses TRBV10-3 and TRBJ2-5; D may be TRBD2 (5 bases). The V end was cut by 6 bases, the J end by 1 base, with 9 bases between. There are 13 residues in the CDR3. Germline V gene sequence: CDR1 ENHRY, CDR2 SYGVKD. The CDR3 reads CAISDGIQETQYF. Here the CDR3 DNA reads TGTGCCATCAGCGACGGGATCCAAGAGACCCAGTACTTC.

This clonotype was counted between two and nine times. The gene calls are TRBV5-1 and TRBJ2-5; D is undetermined. This CDR3 region has 15 residues. Germline CDR1 is SGHRS and CDR2 is YFSETQ. V was trimmed by 0 bases and J by 1 base, leaving 10 bases between them. DNA of the CDR3: TGCGCCAGCAGCTTGGCCGACCAGATCCAAGAGACCCAGTACTTC. Its translation: CASSLADQIQETQYF. Looking up the rest from reference TRBV5-1 and TRBJ2-5 gives the full variable domain: KAGVTQTPRYLIKTRGQQVTLSCSPISGHRSVSWYQQTPGQGLQFLFEYFSETQRNKGNFPGRFSGRQFSNSRSEMNVSTLELGDSALYLCASSLADQIQETQYFGPGTRLLVL.

This clonotype was recorded at least ten times. This chain links TRBV27 with TRBJ2-5, with D perhaps matching TRBD2 (6 bases). The CDR3 totals 14 residues. Trimming shortened V by 5 bases and J by 1 base, and 11 bases separated the two germline ends. Germline-derived CDR1 and CDR2 are MNHEY and SMNVEV (reference sequence). CDR3 region: CASSPRTTQETQYF. As DNA, the CDR3 is TGTGCCAGCAGTCCACGGACTACCCAAGAGACCCAGTACTTC.

This clonotype was seen ten or more times. The V gene is TRBV7-2, the J gene TRBJ2-1, with TRBD2 identical over 7 bases. The germline gives CDR1 SGHTA, CDR2 FQGNSA. The CDR3 covers 13 residues. The J segment lost 8 bases and the V segment lost 2 bases, leaving 3 bases of the junction unmatched. CDR3 sequence: CASSLSGMDEQFF. DNA of the CDR3: TGTGCCAGCAGCTTAAGCGGGATGGATGAGCAGTTCTTC.

This clonotype was seen many times. The chain uses TRBV5-1 and TRBJ2-2, with TRBD2 as a possible D gene (5 bases). CDR1 and CDR2 from the germline V gene are SGHRS and YFSETQ. The CDR3 extends over 13 amino acids. V was shortened by 6 bases and J by 6 bases, with 12 bases between the two germline ends. CDR3 DNA sequence: TGCGCCAGCACTAGCCTTACTTCCGGGGAGCTGTTTTTT. Its protein product is CASTSLTSGELFF.

CDR3 protein: CASSAHQGGQDYGYTF. The CDR3 nucleotides read TGTGCCAGCAGCGCTCATCAAGGGGGACAGGATTATGGCTACACCTTC. V is TRBV21-1 and J is TRBJ1-2; the listed D gene, TRBD1, was not tested against the DNA. TRBV21-1 is shown as a pseudogene. This CDR3 is 16 amino acids long.

This clonotype was recorded at least ten times. The V and J genes are TRBV7-2 and TRBJ2-3, with TRBD2 matching 11 bases. In germline, CDR1 is SGHTA, CDR2 FQGNSA. V was clipped by 1 base and J by 2 bases; unmatched bases: 5. This CDR3 comprises 17 residues. Written as DNA, the CDR3 is TGTGCCAGCAGCTTAGGGACTAGCGGGCTCCACACAGATACGCAGTATTTT. It yields the protein CASSLGTSGLHTDTQYF.

This chain joins TRBV11-3 and TRBJ2-1, with 13 bases that match TRBD2. V gave up 4 bases and J gave up 8 bases; unmatched junction bases: 5. The germline CDR1 and CDR2 sequences are SGHNT and YENEEA. CDR3 length equals 15 residues. In nucleotides, the CDR3 is TGTGCCAGCAGCTCTGGGACTAGCGGGACCGATGAGCAGTTCTTC. Protein: CASSSGTSGTDEQFF.

This chain connects TRBV7-9 to TRBJ1-1, with D possibly being TRBD1 (5 bases). CDR1 is SEHNR and CDR2 is FQNEAQ in the germline V gene (reference sequence). This CDR3 region has 15 residues. Trimming took 6 bases from V and 6 from J, leaving 20 bases between them. CDR3 amino acids: CASRQRRGPYAEAFF. In nucleotides, the CDR3 is TGTGCCAGCAGACAACGAAGGGGACCCTACGCTGAAGCTTTCTTT.

V gene TRBV4-1 combines with J gene TRBJ1-6; TRBD1 matches 9 bases. Germline V CDR1 and CDR2: MGHRA, YSYEKL. V dropped 4 bases and J dropped 4; count of bases not matched to a gene: 5. The CDR3 totals 16 residues. The CDR3 nucleotides read TGCGCCAGCAGCCGAGAGGACAGGGGATATAATTCACCCCTCCACTTT. Amino acid sequence: CASSREDRGYNSPLHF.

This clonotype was detected only a few times. V is TRBV20-1 and J is TRBJ2-1, with D perhaps TRBD2 (5 bases). This CDR3 has 17 residues. From germline, CDR1 is DFQATT and CDR2 SNEGSKA (reference sequence). Trimming took 0 bases from V and 4 from J, leaving 19 bases between them. CDR3 bases: TGCAGTGCTAGAGATCCAGCCAGACTAACTTTGTACAATGAGCAGTTCTTC. Translated, it gives CSARDPARLTLYNEQFF.

CDR3 residues: CASSLGSATEAFF. Here the CDR3 DNA reads TGTGCCAGCAGCTTAGGGTCAGCCACTGAAGCTTTCTTT. The chain is built from TRBV7-9 and TRBJ1-1; D call uncertain. The germline V gene encodes CDR1 SEHNR and CDR2 FQNEAQ (reference sequence). Trimming stripped 1 base from V and 4 bases from J, with 7 bases between. This CDR3 region has 13 residues.

This chain connects TRBV19 to TRBJ2-1, with TRBD2 identical over 9 bases. The CDR3 has 17 residues. Germline lookup yields CDR1 LNHDA and CDR2 SQIVND (reference sequence). V lost 6 bases, J lost 0 bases, and 9 bases stayed unmatched. CDR3 sequence reads: CASSRTGTSNSYNEQFF. The CDR3 DNA sequence: TGTGCCAGTAGCAGGACCGGGACTAGCAACTCCTACAATGAGCAGTTCTTC.

At least ten counts were recorded for this clonotype. The chain couples TRBV27 to TRBJ2-2; 7 nucleotides align to TRBD2. V was clipped by 3 bases and J by 5 bases; unmatched bases: 6. The CDR3 covers 15 residues. Looked up from germline, CDR1 is MNHEY and CDR2 is SMNVEV (reference sequence). Here the CDR3 DNA reads TGTGCCAGCAGTTTGGTGGGAGGGCCAACCGGGGAGCTGTTTTTT. It translates to CASSLVGGPTGELFF.

This clonotype was observed at least ten times. V and J are TRBV7-9 and TRBJ2-5; 7 bases match TRBD1. From germline, CDR1 is SEHNR and CDR2 FQNEAQ (reference sequence). V trimming: 2 bases; J trimming: 3 bases; junction bases outside the gene matches: 3. CDR3 length equals 14 residues. CDR3 amino acids: CASSLLGTEETQYF. CDR3 nucleotides: TGTGCCAGCAGCTTATTGGGGACAGAAGAGACCCAGTACTTC.

The table lists this clonotype with a few counts. The V gene is TRBV3-1, the J gene TRBJ1-1; D is undetermined. There are 13 residues in the CDR3. CDR1 LGHDT and CDR2 YNNKEL come from the germline V gene (reference sequence). Trimming cost V 1 base and J 4 bases, with 7 bases left between them. In DNA form, the CDR3 reads TGTGCCAGCAGCCAAGCACGGGGCACTGAAGCTTTCTTT. As protein: CASSQARGTEAFF.

The rearrangement links TRBV27 to TRBJ2-2; 7 nucleotides align to TRBD2. V was pared by 4 bases and J by 5 bases, with 4 bases of the junction left unmatched. Germline lookup yields CDR1 MNHEY and CDR2 SMNVEV (reference sequence). The CDR3 extends over 14 amino acids. CDR3 coding DNA: TGTGCCAGCAGTTCGTGGGAGGGTACCGGGGAGCTGTTTTTT. Translated, it gives CASSSWEGTGELFF.

Many counts were recorded for this clonotype. J is TRBJ2-7 and V is TRBV19, with a tentative D call TRBD1 (5 bases). Per germline, CDR1 LNHDA and CDR2 SQIVND (reference sequence). V was pared by 0 bases and J by 0 bases, with 6 bases between. The CDR3 runs 14 residues. CDR3 in DNA: TGTGCCAGTAGTATAGATGGGGCCTCCTACGAGCAGTACTTC. Translating gives CASSIDGASYEQYF.

This clonotype has ten or more counts. The rearrangement joins TRBV7-2 to TRBJ1-1; 7 bases agree with TRBD1. Trimming at V came to 4 bases and at J to 1 base, leaving 3 bases not matched to a gene. The CDR3 has 14 amino acids. Looked up from germline, CDR1 is SGHTA and CDR2 is FQGNSA. The CDR3 coding sequence is TGTGCCAGCAGCTATGGGGACAGGAACACTGAAGCTTTCTTT. The encoded protein is CASSYGDRNTEAFF.

This clonotype occurred many times. J is TRBJ2-6 and V is TRBV4-2; D not certain. Between the trimmed V and J ends, which lost 4 bases and 0 bases, there was a span of 13 bases. The germline V gene has CDR1 LGHNA and CDR2 YNFKEQ. This CDR3 is 17 amino acids long. Here the CDR3 DNA reads TGTGCCAGCAGCCCCAACCTTGGGTCCTCTGGGGCCAACGTCCTGACTTTC. It yields the protein CASSPNLGSSGANVLTF.

The chain employs TRBV30 and TRBJ1-1; D is possibly TRBD1 (5 bases). Trimming removed 1 base from V and 0 bases from J, with 15 bases in between. The V gene's germline CDR1 is GTSNPN and CDR2 SVGIG (reference sequence). This CDR3 is 16 amino acids long. The CDR3 DNA reads TGTGCCTGGAGTGGAAGGCAGGGCCTCATGAACACTGAAGCTTTCTTT. It yields the protein CAWSGRQGLMNTEAFF.

This clonotype showed up many times. V gene TRBV7-6 combines with J gene TRBJ2-1, with D possibly being TRBD1 or TRBD2 (5 bases each). V gave up 2 bases and J gave up 8 bases, with 7 bases separating them. CDR1 is SGHVS and CDR2 is FNYEAQ in the germline V gene. The CDR3 extends over 12 amino acids. The CDR3 bases are TGTGCCAGCAGCTTACGAGGGGATGAGCAGTTCTTC. Translated, it gives CASSLRGDEQFF.

This clonotype showed up many times. This chain uses TRBV7-3 with TRBJ2-1; D might be TRBD1 (5 bases). Germline V gives CDR1 SGHTA, CDR2 FQGTGA. The V end was cut by 5 bases, the J end by 3 bases, with 14 bases between. The CDR3 extends over 15 amino acids. CDR3 sequence: CASSPTGGFYNEQFF. In nucleotides, the CDR3 is TGTGCCAGCAGCCCAACAGGCGGATTCTACAATGAGCAGTTCTTC.

This clonotype was recorded many times. The V and J genes are TRBV10-3 and TRBJ2-1; tentatively, D is TRBD2 (6 bases). The germline V and J ends were trimmed by 1 base and 3 bases, with 13 bases remaining between them. CDR3 length: 16 amino acids. Germline CDR1 reads ENHRY; CDR2 reads SYGVKD. Here the CDR3 reads CAISEFVAEDYNEQFF. DNA for the CDR3: TGTGCCATCAGTGAGTTTGTAGCGGAAGACTACAATGAGCAGTTCTTC.

This clonotype was found many times. This chain uses TRBV9 with TRBJ2-5; TRBD2 might be the D (6 bases). Germline V lookup: CDR1 SGDLS, CDR2 YYNGEE. The CDR3 is 12 residues long. The V end lost 4 bases, the J end lost 4 bases, and 8 bases lay between the germline ends. The CDR3: CASSFSGETQYF. The DNA for the CDR3 is TGTGCCAGCAGCTTTAGCGGAGAGACCCAGTACTTC. Complete variable domain (other parts from reference TRBV9 and TRBJ2-5): DSGVTQTPKHLITATGQRVTLRCSPRSGDLSVYWYQQSLDQGLQFLIQYYNGEERAKGNILERFSAQQFPDLHSELNLSSLELGDSALYFCASSFSGETQYFGPGTRLLVL.

This clonotype was observed a handful of times. This chain connects TRBV7-9 to TRBJ2-5; 10 bases align to TRBD2. The J segment lost 4 bases and the V segment lost 3 bases, leaving 5 bases of the junction unmatched. The length of the CDR3 is 15 residues. Germline CDR1 and CDR2: SEHNR and FQNEAQ (reference sequence). CDR3 nucleotides: TGTGCCAGCAGCTTTATAGCGGGAGGAGGAGAGACCCAGTACTTC. Translated: CASSFIAGGGETQYF.

This clonotype was found many times. The rearrangement uses TRBV24-1 and TRBJ1-1, with TRBD1 matching 7 bases. Trimming removed 3 bases from V and 0 bases from J; junction bases left unmatched: 12. The CDR3 extends over 18 amino acids. Germline V gene data show CDR1 as KGHDR and CDR2 as SFDVKD. This CDR3 is CATSDPGQALSMNTEAFF. The CDR3 bases are TGTGCCACCAGTGATCCCGGACAGGCCCTCTCCATGAACACTGAAGCTTTCTTT.

The CDR3 protein is CASATSGGLKETQYF. DNA for the CDR3: TGTGCTAGTGCCACCAGCGGGGGCTTAAAAGAGACCCAGTACTTC. The gene calls are TRBV12-5 and TRBJ2-5; 8 nucleotides agree with TRBD2. The germline CDR1 and CDR2 sequences are LGHNT and FRNRAP. The CDR3 runs to 15 residues. V was clipped by 7 bases and J by 3 bases; unmatched bases: 10.

This clonotype was found a few times. The chain links TRBV11-2 to TRBJ2-5; D gene unclear. CDR1 and CDR2 from the germline V gene are SGHAT and FQNNGV. The length of the CDR3 is 17 residues. The V end lost 0 bases, the J end lost 0 bases, and 14 bases lay between the germline ends. The CDR3 loop reads CASSLDPPVPYQETQYF. The CDR3 bases are TGTGCCAGCAGCTTAGATCCGCCCGTCCCCTACCAAGAGACCCAGTACTTC.